The sample holds a few counts of the clone carrying this TCR beta chain. Its target is not known. The primer mix had 60 Vbeta and 13 Jbeta primers. Clones were sequenced by immunoSEQ multiplex PCR, and TCRdb holds only the in-frame ones, with some missing. The sample yields approximately 300,000 clones, 84% seen once. J gave up 6 bases and V 4 bases, and 10 bases lay outside the gene matches. The CDR3 is 15 amino acids. Germline V gene sequence: CDR1 MNHEY, CDR2 SVGAGI. The entry originates in a study of cytomegalovirus exposure and HLA in healthy donors. Looking at the study overall: Prior work identified around 120 million unique TCR beta sequences in 190 million or so T cells. General study points: For most TCR sequences rarity was the rule, although some public TCRs occurred in many donors. In a later analysis, several top co-occurrence clusters appeared linked to parvovirus B19, influenza, CMV and Epstein-Barr virus. Most CMV-associated TCR beta chains appeared HLA-restricted in a later analysis.

The sample was PBMCs. The chain links TRBV6-5 to TRBJ2-7; 9 nucleotides align to TRBD1. This sequence originates from a woman aged 40 to 50 in good health and CMV-seropositive. CDR3 DNA: TGTGCCAGCAGTTCGAGCACAGGGGGCGAAACCGAGCAGTACTTC. This gives the protein CASSSSTGGETEQYF.